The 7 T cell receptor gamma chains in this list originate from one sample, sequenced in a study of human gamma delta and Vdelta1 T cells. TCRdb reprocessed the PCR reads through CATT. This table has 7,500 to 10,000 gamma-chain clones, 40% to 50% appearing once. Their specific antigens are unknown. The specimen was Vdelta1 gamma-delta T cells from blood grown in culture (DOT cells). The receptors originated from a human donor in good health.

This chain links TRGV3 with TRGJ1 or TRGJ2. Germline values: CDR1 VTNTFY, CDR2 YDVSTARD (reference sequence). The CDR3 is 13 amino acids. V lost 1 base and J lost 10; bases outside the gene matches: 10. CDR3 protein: CATWDSSGYKKLF. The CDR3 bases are TGTGCCACCTGGGACAGTTCGGGGTACAAGAAACTCTTT.

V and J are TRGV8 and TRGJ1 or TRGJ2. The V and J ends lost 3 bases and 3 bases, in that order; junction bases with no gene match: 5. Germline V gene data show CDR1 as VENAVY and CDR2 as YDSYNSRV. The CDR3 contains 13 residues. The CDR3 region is CATWDPPYYKKLF. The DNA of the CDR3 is TGTGCCACCTGGGATCCGCCTTATTATAAGAAACTCTTT.

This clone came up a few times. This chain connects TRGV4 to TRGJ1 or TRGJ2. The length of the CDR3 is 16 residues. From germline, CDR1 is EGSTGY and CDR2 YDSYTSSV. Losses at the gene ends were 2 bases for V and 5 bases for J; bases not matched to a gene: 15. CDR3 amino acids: CATWDARSTFDYKKLF. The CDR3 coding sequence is TGTGCCACCTGGGATGCTCGCAGCACATTTGATTATAAGAAACTCTTT.

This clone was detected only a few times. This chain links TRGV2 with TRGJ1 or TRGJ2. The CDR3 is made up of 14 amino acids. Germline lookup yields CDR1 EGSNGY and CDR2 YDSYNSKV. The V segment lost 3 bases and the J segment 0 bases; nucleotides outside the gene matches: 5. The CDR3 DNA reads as TGTGCCACCTGGGACCGCCAGAATTATTATAAGAAACTCTTT. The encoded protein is CATWDRQNYYKKLF.

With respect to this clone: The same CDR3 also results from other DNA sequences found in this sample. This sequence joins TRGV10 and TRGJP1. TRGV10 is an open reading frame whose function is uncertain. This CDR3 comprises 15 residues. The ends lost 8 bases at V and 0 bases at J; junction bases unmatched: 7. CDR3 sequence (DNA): TGTGCTGCGTGGGATCCGTATACCACTGGTTGGTTCAAGATATTT. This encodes CAAWDPYTTGWFKIF.

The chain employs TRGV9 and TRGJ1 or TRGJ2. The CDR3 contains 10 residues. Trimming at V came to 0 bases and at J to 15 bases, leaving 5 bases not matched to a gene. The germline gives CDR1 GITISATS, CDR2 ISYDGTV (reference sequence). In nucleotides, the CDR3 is TGTGCCTTGTGGGAGGTGCAAGGACTCTTT. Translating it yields CALWEVQGLF.

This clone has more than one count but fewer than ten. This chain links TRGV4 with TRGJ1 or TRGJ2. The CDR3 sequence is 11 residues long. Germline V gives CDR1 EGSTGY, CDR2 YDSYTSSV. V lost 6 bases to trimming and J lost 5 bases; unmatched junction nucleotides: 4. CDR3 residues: CATWRDYKKLF. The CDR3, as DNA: TGTGCCACCTGGAGGGATTATAAGAAACTCTTT.